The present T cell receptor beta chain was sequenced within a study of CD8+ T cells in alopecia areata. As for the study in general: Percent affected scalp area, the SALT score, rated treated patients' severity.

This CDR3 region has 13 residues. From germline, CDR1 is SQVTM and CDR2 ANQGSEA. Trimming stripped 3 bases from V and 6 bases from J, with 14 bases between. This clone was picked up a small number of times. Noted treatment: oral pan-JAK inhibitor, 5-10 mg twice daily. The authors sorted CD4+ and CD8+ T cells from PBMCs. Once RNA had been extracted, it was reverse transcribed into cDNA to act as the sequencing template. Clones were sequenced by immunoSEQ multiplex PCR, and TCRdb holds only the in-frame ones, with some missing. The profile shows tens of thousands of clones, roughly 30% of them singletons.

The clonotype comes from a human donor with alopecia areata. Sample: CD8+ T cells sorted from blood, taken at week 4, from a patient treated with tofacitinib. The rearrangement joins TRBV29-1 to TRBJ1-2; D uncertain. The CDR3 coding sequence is TGCAGCGTTGACCGGGGAAAGGCGGATGGCTACACCTTC. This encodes CSVDRGKADGYTF.